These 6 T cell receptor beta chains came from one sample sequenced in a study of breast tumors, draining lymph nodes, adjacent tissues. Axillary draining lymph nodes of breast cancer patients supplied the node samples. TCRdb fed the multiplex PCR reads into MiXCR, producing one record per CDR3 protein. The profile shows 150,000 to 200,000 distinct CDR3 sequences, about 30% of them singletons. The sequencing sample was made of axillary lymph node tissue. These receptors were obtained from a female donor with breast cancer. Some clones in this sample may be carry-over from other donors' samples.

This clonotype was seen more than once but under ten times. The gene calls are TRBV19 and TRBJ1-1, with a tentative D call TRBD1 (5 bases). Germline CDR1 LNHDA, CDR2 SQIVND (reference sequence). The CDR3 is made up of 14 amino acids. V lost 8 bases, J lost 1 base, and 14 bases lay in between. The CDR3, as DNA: TGTGCCAGTCTCAGGGCAGGAGCGAACACTGAAGCTTTCTTT. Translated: CASLRAGANTEAFF.

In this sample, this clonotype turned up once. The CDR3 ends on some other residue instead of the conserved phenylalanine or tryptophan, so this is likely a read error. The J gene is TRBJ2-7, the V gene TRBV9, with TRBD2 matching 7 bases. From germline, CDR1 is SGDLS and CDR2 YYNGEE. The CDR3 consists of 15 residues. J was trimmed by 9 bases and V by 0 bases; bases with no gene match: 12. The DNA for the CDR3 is TGTGCCAGCAGCGTAGGTGTGGGAGGGATGGGGGGGCAGTACTCC. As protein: CASSVGVGGMGGQYS.

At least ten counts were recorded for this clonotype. In nucleotides, the CDR3 is TGTGCCAGCAGTTTGTCTGGGATTAACGAGCAGTACTTC. Translation gives CASSLSGINEQYF. The chain couples TRBV12-3 or TRBV12-4 to TRBJ2-7; D is unclear. With 3 bases removed from V and 5 bases from J, the gap between germline ends came to 11 bases. This CDR3 comprises 13 residues.

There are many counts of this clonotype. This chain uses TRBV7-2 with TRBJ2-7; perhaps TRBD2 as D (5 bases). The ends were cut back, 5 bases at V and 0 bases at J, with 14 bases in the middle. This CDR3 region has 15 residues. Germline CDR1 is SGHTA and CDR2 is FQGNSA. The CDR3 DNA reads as TGTGCCAGCAGCGATACCGGGAACCCCTCCTACGAGCAGTACTTC. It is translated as CASSDTGNPSYEQYF.

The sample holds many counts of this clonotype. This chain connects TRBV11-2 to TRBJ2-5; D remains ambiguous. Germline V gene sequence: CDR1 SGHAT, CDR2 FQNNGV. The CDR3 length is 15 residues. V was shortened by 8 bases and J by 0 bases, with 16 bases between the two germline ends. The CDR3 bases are TGTGCCAGCCGCTCCTACGACATGTACCAAGAGACCCAGTACTTC. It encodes CASRSYDMYQETQYF. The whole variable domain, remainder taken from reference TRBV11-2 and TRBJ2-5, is EAGVAQSPRYKIIEKRQSVAFWCNPISGHATLYWYQQILGQGPKLLIQFQNNGVVDDSQLPKDRFSAERLKGVDSTLKIQPAKLEDSAVYLCASRSYDMYQETQYFGPGTRLLVL.

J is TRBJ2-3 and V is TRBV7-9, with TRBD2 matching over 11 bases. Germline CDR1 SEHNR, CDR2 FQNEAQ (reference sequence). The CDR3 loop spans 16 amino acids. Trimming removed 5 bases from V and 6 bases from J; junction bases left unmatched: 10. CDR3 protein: CASSGSGASGGDTQYF. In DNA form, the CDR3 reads TGTGCCAGCAGCGGGTCCGGGGCTAGCGGGGGGGATACGCAGTATTTT.